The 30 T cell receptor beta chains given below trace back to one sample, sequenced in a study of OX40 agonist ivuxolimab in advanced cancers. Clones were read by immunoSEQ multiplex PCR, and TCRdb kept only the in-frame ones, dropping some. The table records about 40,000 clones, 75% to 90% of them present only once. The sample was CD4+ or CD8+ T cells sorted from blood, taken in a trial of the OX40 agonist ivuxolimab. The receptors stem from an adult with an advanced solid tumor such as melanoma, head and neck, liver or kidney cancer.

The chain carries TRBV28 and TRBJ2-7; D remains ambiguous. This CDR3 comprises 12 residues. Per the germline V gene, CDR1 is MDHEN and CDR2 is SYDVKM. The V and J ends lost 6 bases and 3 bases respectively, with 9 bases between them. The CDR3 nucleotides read TGTGCCAGCAGCCCCCCCAACTACGAGCAGTACTTC. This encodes CASSPPNYEQYF.

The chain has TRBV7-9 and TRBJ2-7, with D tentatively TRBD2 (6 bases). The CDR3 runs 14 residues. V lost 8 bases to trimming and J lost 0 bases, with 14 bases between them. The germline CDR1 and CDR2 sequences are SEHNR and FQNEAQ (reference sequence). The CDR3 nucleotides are TGTGCCAGCGGTCGGGACTTACACTCCTACGAGCAGTACTTC. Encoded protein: CASGRDLHSYEQYF.

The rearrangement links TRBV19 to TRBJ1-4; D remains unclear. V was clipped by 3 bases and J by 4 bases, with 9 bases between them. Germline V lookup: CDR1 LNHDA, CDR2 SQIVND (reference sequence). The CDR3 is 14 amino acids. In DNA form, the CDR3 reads TGTGCCAGTAGTATCTCAGTAAATAATGAAAAACTGTTTTTT. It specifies CASSISVNNEKLFF. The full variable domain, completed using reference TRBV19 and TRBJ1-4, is DGGITQSPKYLFRKEGQNVTLSCEQNLNHDAMYWYRQDPGQGLRLIYYSQIVNDFQKGDIAEGYSVSREKKESFPLTVTSAQKNPTAFYLCASSISVNNEKLFFGSGTQLSVL.

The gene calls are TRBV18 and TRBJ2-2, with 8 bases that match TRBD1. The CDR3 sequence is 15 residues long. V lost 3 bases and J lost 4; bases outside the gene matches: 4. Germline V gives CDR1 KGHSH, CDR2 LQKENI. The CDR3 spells CASSPPTGATGELFF. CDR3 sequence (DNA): TGTGCCAGCTCACCCCCGACAGGGGCCACCGGGGAGCTGTTTTTT.

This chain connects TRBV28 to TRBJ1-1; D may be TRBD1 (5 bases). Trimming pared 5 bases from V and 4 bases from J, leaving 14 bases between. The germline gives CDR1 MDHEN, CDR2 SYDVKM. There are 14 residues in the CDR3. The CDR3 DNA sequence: TGTGCCAGCAGTGTTCCCCAGGGCGCCACTGAAGCTTTCTTT. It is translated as CASSVPQGATEAFF.

DNA for the CDR3: TGTGCCAGCAGACCCCTAGGGTTCTATGGCTACACCTTC. Amino acid sequence: CASRPLGFYGYTF. The chain uses TRBV6-5 and TRBJ1-2; D is uncertain. Per the germline V gene, CDR1 is MNHEY and CDR2 is SVGAGI. The V end was cut by 6 bases, the J end by 4 bases, with 12 bases between. This CDR3 spans 13 amino acids.

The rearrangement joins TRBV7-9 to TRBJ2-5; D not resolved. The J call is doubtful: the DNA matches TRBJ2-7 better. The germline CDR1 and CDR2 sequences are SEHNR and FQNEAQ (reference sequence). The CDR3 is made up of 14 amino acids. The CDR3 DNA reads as TGTGCCAGCAGCTCGGCTGGTTTCTCCTACGAGCAGTACTTC. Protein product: CASSSAGFSYEQYF.

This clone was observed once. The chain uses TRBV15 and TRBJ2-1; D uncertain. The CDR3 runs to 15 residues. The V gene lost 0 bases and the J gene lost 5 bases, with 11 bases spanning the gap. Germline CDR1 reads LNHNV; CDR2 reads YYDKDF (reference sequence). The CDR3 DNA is TGTGCCACCAGCAGAGATTTTAGGCCACACAATGAGCAGTTCTTC. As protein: CATSRDFRPHNEQFF.

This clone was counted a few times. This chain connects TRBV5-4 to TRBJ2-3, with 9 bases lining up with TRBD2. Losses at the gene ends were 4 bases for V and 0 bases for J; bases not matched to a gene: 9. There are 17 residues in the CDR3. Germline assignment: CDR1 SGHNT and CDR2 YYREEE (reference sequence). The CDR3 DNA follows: TGTGCCAGCAGCGCGGGGGGCGGGAGGGCTAGCACAGATACGCAGTATTTT. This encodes CASSAGGGRASTDTQYF.

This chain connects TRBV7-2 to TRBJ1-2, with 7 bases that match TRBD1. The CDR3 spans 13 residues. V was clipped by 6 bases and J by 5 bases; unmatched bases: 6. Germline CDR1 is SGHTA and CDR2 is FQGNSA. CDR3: CASRLGTEYGYTF. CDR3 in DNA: TGTGCCAGCAGACTCGGGACAGAGTATGGCTACACCTTC. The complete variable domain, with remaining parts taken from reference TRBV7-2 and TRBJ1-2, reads GAGVSQSPSNKVTEKGKDVELRCDPISGHTALYWYRQSLGQGLEFLIYFQGNSAPDKSGLPSDRFSAERTGGSVSTLTIQRTQQEDSAVYLCASRLGTEYGYTFGSGTRLTVV.

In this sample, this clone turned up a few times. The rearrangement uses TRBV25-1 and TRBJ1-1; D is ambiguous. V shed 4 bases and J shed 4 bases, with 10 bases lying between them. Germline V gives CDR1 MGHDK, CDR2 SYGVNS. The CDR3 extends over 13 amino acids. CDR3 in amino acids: CASSGPLGTEAFF. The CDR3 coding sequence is TGTGCCAGCAGTGGCCCCCTTGGCACTGAAGCTTTCTTT. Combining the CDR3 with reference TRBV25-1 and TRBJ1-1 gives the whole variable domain EADIYQTPRYLVIGTGKKITLECSQTMGHDKMYWYQQDPGMELHLIHYSYGVNSTEKGDLSSESTVSRIRTEHFPLTLESARPSHTSQYLCASSGPLGTEAFFGQGTRLTVV.

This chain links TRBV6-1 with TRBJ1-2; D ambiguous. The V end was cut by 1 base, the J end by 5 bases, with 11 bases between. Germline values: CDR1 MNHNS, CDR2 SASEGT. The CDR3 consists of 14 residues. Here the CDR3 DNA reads TGTGCCAGCAGTGAAGTCGCGACGCAATATGGCTACACCTTC. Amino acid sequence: CASSEVATQYGYTF.

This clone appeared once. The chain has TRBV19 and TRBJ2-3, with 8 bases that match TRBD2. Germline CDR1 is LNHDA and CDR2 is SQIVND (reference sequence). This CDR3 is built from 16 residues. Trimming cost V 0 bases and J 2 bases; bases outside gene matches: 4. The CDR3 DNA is TGTGCCAGTAGTATAGATACGGGGGGGCACACAGATACGCAGTATTTT. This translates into CASSIDTGGHTDTQYF.

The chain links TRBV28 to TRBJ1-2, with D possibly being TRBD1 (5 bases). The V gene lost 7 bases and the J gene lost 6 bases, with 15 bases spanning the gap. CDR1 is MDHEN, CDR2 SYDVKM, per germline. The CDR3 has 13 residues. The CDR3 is CASTQGGANGYTF. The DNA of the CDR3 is TGTGCCAGCACCCAGGGTGGGGCCAATGGCTACACCTTC.

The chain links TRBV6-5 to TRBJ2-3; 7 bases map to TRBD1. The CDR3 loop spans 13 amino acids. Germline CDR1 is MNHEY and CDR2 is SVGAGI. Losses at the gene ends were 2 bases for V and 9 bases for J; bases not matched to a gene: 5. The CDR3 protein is CASSYPDRVTQYF. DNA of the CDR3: TGTGCCAGCAGTTACCCCGACAGGGTAACGCAGTATTTT.

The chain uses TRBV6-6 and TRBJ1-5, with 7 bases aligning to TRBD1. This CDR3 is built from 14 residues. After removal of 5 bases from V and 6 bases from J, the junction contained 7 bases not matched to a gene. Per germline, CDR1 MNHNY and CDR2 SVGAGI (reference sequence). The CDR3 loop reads CASSTIRGSQPQHF. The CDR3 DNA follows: TGTGCCAGCAGTACGATCAGGGGGAGTCAGCCCCAGCATTTT.

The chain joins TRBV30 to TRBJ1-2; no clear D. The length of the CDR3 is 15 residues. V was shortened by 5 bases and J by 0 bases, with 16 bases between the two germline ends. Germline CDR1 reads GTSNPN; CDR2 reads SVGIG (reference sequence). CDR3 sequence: CAWGFPTSPNYGYTF. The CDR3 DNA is TGTGCCTGGGGATTCCCGACGAGTCCTAACTATGGCTACACCTTC.

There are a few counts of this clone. The CDR3 region is CASSPGQENTEAFF. CDR3 bases: TGTGCCAGCAGTCCGGGACAAGAGAACACTGAAGCTTTCTTT. The chain carries TRBV2 and TRBJ1-1; weak D call: TRBD1 (6 bases). This CDR3 spans 14 amino acids. V was clipped by 5 bases and J by 1 base, with 11 bases between them. Germline loops: CDR1 SNHLY, CDR2 FYNNEI.

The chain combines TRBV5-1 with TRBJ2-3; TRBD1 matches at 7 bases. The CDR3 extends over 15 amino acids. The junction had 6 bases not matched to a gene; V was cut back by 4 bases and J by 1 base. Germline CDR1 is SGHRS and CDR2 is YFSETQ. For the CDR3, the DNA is TGCGCCAGCAGCGCAGGACAGGAGGGCACAGATACGCAGTATTTT. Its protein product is CASSAGQEGTDTQYF.

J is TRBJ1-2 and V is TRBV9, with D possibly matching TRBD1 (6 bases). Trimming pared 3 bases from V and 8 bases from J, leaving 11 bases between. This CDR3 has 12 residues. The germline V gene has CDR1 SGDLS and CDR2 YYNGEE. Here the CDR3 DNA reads TGTGCCAGCAGCGCACAGGGATTAGGCTACACCTTC. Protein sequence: CASSAQGLGYTF.

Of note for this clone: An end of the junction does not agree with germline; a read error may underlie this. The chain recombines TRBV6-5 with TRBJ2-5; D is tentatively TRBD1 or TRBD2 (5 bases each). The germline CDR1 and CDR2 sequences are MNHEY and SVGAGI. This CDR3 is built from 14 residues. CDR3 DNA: TGTGCCAGCAGTTACGGGGGACCCCAAGTGACCCAGTACTTC. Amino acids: CASSYGGPQVTQYF.

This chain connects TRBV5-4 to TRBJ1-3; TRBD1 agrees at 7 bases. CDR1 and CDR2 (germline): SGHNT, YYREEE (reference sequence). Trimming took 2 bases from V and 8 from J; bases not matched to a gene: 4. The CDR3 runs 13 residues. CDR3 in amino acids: CASSFQGGDTIYF. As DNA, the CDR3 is TGTGCCAGCAGCTTCCAAGGGGGCGACACCATATATTTT.

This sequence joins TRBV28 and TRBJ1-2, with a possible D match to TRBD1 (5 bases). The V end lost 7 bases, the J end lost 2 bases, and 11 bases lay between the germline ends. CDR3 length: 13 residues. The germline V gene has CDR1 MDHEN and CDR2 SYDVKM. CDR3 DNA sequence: TGTGCCAGCACCACAGGACTAAACTATGGCTACACCTTC. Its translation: CASTTGLNYGYTF.

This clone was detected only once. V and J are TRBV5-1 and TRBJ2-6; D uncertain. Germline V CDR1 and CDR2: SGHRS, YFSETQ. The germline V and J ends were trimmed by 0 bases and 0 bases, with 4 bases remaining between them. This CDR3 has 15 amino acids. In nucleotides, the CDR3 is TGCGCCAGCAGCTTGGCCACCTCTGGGGCCAACGTCCTGACTTTC. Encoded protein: CASSLATSGANVLTF. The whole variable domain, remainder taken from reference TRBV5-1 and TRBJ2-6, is KAGVTQTPRYLIKTRGQQVTLSCSPISGHRSVSWYQQTPGQGLQFLFEYFSETQRNKGNFPGRFSGRQFSNSRSEMNVSTLELGDSALYLCASSLATSGANVLTFGAGSRLTVL.

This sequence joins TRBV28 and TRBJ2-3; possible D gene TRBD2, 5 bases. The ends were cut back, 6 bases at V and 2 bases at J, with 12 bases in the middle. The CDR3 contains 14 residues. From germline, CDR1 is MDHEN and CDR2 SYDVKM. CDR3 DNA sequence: TGTGCCAGCAGCACGGACTCGATCACAGATACGCAGTATTTT. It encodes CASSTDSITDTQYF.

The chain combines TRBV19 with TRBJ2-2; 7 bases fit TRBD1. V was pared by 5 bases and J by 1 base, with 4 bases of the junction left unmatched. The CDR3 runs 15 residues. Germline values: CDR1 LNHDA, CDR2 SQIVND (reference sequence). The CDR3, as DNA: TGTGCCAGTAGTGAGCGGACAGGGAACACCGGGGAGCTGTTTTTT. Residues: CASSERTGNTGELFF.

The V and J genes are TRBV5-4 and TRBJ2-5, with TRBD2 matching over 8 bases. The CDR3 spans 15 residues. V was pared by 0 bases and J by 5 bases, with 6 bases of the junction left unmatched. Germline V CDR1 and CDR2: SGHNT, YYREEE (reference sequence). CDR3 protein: CASSLGGRKEETQYF. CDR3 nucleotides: TGTGCCAGCAGCTTGGGCGGGAGGAAAGAGGAGACCCAGTACTTC.

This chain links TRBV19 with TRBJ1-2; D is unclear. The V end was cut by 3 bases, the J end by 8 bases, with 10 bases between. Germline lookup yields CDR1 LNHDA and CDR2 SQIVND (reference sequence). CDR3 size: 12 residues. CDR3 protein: CASSIPLGGYTF. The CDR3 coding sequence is TGTGCCAGTAGTATCCCCCTTGGCGGCTACACCTTC.

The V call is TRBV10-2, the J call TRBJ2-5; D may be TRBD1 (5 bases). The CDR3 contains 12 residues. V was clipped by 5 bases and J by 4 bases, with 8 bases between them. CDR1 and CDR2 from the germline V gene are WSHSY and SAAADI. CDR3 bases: TGCGCCAGCAGTCCTAGGGGAGAGACCCAGTACTTC. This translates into CASSPRGETQYF.

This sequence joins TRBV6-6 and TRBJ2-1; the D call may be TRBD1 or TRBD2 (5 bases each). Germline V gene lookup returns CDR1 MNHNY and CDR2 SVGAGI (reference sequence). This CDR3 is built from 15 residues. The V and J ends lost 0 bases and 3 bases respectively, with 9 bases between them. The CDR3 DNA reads TGTGCCAGCAGTTACTCGAGGGACCTCTACAATGAGCAGTTCTTC. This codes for CASSYSRDLYNEQFF.